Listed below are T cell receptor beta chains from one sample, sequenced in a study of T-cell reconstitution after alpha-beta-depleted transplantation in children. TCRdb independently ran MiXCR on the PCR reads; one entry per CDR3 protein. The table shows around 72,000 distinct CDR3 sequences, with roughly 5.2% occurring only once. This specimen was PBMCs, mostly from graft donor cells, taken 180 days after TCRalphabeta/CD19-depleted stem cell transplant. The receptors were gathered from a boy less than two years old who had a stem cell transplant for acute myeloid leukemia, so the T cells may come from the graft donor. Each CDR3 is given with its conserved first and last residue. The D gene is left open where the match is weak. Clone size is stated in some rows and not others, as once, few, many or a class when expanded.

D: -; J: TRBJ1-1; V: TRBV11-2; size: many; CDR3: CASSLRGGGRGEAFF; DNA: TGTGCCAGCAGCTTAAGGGGGGGGGGGCGCGGTGAAGCTTTCTTT
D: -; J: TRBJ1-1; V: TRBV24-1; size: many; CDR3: CATSDSGQNTEAFF; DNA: TGTGCCACCAGTGATTCGGGACAGAACACTGAAGCTTTCTTT
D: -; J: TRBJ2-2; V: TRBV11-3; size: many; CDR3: CASSLNGNTGELFF; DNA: TGTGCCAGCAGCTTAAATGGTAACACCGGGGAGCTGTTTTTT
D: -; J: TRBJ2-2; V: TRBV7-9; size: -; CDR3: CASSLRNTGELFF; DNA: TGTGCCAGCAGCTTGCGGAACACCGGGGAGCTGTTTTTT
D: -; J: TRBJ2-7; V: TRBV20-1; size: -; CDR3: CSAPTDILEQYF; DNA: TGCAGTGCCCCCACGGACATCTTAGAGCAGTACTTC
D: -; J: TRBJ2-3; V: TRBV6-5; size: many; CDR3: CASSYSGQVDTQYF; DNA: TGTGCCAGCAGTTACTCTGGGCAGGTAGATACGCAGTATTTT
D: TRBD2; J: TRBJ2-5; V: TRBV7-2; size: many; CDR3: CASSLRPGLAGPETQYF; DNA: TGTGCCAGCAGCTTAAGACCGGGACTAGCGGGGCCGGAGACCCAGTACTTC
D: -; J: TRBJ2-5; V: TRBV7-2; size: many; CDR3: CASSLEPGRLETQYF; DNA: TGTGCCAGCAGCTTAGAGCCAGGGCGGTTGGAGACCCAGTACTTC
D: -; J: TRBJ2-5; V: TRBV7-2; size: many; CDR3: CASRNGQEGNQETQYF; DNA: TGTGCCAGCAGGAATGGACAGGAGGGCAACCAAGAGACCCAGTACTTC
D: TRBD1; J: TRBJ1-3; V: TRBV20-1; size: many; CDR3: CSARGTGPSGNTIYF; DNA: TGCAGTGCTAGAGGGACAGGGCCCTCTGGAAACACCATATATTTT
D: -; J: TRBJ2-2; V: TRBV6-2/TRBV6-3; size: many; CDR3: CASQRGAGELFF; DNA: TGTGCCAGCCAAAGGGGGGCCGGGGAGCTGTTTTTT
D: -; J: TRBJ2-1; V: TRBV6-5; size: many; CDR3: CASSFNRIGYNEQFF; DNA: TGTGCCAGCAGTTTTAATAGGATAGGGTACAATGAGCAGTTCTTC
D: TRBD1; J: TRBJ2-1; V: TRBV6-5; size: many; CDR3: CASTLDRVLYNEQFF; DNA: TGTGCCAGCACCCTGGACAGGGTCCTATACAATGAGCAGTTCTTC
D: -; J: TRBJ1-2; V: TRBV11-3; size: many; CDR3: CASSPRGGARGDTF; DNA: TGTGCCAGCAGCCCTCGGGGGGGTGCGAGAGGGGACACCTTC
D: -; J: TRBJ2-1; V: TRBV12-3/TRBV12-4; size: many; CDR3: CASSYSQSLSEQFF; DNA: TGTGCCAGCAGTTACAGTCAATCACTATCTGAGCAGTTCTTC